The rows below give T cell receptor beta chains drawn from one sample of a study of HIV-infected children after antiretroviral therapy interruption. TCRdb re-called the 3' RACE reads with MiXCR, one entry per CDR3 protein. The profile covers some 15,000 distinct CDR3 sequences, with roughly 3.5% appearing a single time and 30% to 40% taken by the ten largest. The material sequenced was CD45RO+ CD8+ T cells from PBMCs, pooled from several time points, taken from a donor given antiretroviral therapy, either interrupted or continuous. The receptors shown here come from a pool of human donors with HIV. The CDR3 runs from the conserved cysteine through the conserved F or W. A D gene is named only where the DNA matches it firmly. Clone size is stated in some rows and not others, as once, few, many or a class when expanded.

>NA|TRBV2|TRBJ2-4|NA
TGTGCCAGCAGTAACGGAGTCGTTCAGTACTTC
CASSNGVVQYF
>TRBD1|TRBV2|TRBJ2-7|few
TGTGCCAGCAGTGAGTGGCAGGGGGCAGGCTACGAGCAGTACTTC
CASSEWQGAGYEQYF
>NA|TRBV19|TRBJ2-1|many
TGTGCCAGTAGAAAAATGGATGAGCAGTTCTTC
CASRKMDEQFF
>TRBD2|TRBV15|TRBJ2-7|NA
TGTGCCACCAGCAGAAGCGGGGACGCCTCCTACGAGCAGTACTTC
CATSRSGDASYEQYF
>TRBD2|TRBV7-3|TRBJ2-7|many
TGTGCCAGCAGCCTCCTAGCGGGAGTCGGAGAGCAGTACTTC
CASSLLAGVGEQYF
>NA|TRBV2|TRBJ2-3|few
TGTGCCAGCGGGGGCTATAACACAGATACGCAGTATTTT
CASGGYNTDTQYF
>NA|TRBV30|TRBJ1-2|many
TGTGCCTGGACCCTATCCTCCTATGGCTACACCTTC
CAWTLSSYGYTF
>NA|TRBV3-1|TRBJ1-4|many
TGTGCCAGCAGCCAACGTGAAAAACTGTTTTTT
CASSQREKLFF
>TRBD2|TRBV20-1|TRBJ2-7|many
TGCAGTGCCCGATCCCTAGCGGGAGATTCCTACGAGCAGTACTTC
CSARSLAGDSYEQYF
>NA|TRBV7-8|TRBJ1-5|many
TGTGCCAGCACCCGAGGGACGGCGGATCAGCCCCAGCATTTT
CASTRGTADQPQHF
>NA|TRBV28|TRBJ1-4|NA
TGTGCCAGCAGCCGGGGGAGGGGAATGTGGGAAAAACTGTTTTTT
CASSRGRGMWEKLFF
>NA|TRBV7-3|TRBJ2-7|many
TGTGCCAGCAGCTCTGCGACAGGCCGCTGTACCCGGATCTCCTACGAGCAGTACTTC
CASSSATGRCTRISYEQYF
>TRBD1|TRBV24-1|TRBJ2-2|large
TGTGCCACCAGTGATTCGACAGGGGGTTGGACCGGGGAGCTGTTTTTT
CATSDSTGGWTGELFF
>TRBD1|TRBV29-1|TRBJ1-2|many
TGCAGCGTTGCGGGGACAGCCTCCGGGAGCTATGGCTACACCTTC
CSVAGTASGSYGYTF
>NA|TRBV20-1|TRBJ1-5|many
TGCAGTGCTAGAGACAGGGAGATCGAGCCCCAGCATTTT
CSARDREIEPQHF
>NA|TRBV28|TRBJ1-5|many
TGTGCCAGCAGTTTCAGGGGTTCCCAGCCCCAGCATTTT
CASSFRGSQPQHF
>NA|TRBV28|TRBJ1-5|NA
TGTGCCAGCAGTCCTAACAGTAAAAATCAGCCCCAGCATTTT
CASSPNSKNQPQHF
>NA|TRBV20-1|TRBJ1-2|medium-sized
TGCAGTGCTAGGGAAGGAGGGGCGAACTATGGCTACACCTTC
CSAREGGANYGYTF
>TRBD2|TRBV2|TRBJ2-6|few
TGTGCCAGCAGTCCCCGGCTAGCGGGGGTCGGGGCCAACGTCCTGACTTTC
CASSPRLAGVGANVLTF
>TRBD1|TRBV7-9|TRBJ2-7|many
TGTGCCAGCAGCTTAGGGACAGGTCATACCTACGAGCAGTACTTC
CASSLGTGHTYEQYF
>NA|TRBV6-6|TRBJ1-6|many
TGTGCCAGCAGTTATGGGTTTGACGCAAATTCACCCCTCCACTTT
CASSYGFDANSPLHF
>NA|TRBV11-3|TRBJ2-1|many
TGTGCCAGCAGCGGTCATGAGCAGTTCTTC
CASSGHEQFF
>NA|TRBV4-1|TRBJ2-5|many
TGCGCCAGCAGCCTTACCTATGAAGAGACCCAGTACTTC
CASSLTYEETQYF
>NA|TRBV7-2|TRBJ1-4|many
TGTGCCAGCAGCTTAGGACAGAATGAAAAACTGTTTTTT
CASSLGQNEKLFF
>TRBD1|TRBV5-6|TRBJ2-7|many
TGTGCCAGCAGCTGGGGACAGACCACCTACGAGCAGTACTTC
CASSWGQTTYEQYF
>TRBD1|TRBV29-1|TRBJ2-7|few
TGCAGCGTTGAAGCCGGATTCGCCGGGACAGGGAAGCCCTACGAGCAGTACTTC
CSVEAGFAGTGKPYEQYF
>NA|TRBV14|TRBJ1-2|many
TGTGCCAGCAGCCAAGAAGCAAAGGTAGTAGGGACTGGCTACACCTTC
CASSQEAKVVGTGYTF
>TRBD1|TRBV7-9|TRBJ1-2|many
TGTGCCAGCAGCCGGTGGGGACAGGGAGTTTTCTATGGCTACACCTTC
CASSRWGQGVFYGYTF
>NA|TRBV6-1|TRBJ2-4|NA
TGTGCCAGCAGTGAAGAAGCCAAAAACATTCAGTACTTC
CASSEEAKNIQYF
>TRBD1|TRBV11-2|TRBJ2-7|large
TGTGCCAGCAGCTTGTGGACAGGGCACTACGAGCAGTACTTC
CASSLWTGHYEQYF
>NA|TRBV7-9|TRBJ1-1|many
TGTGCCAGCAGCTTAATTGGGACGAACACTGAAGCTTTCTTT
CASSLIGTNTEAFF
>NA|TRBV4-1|TRBJ2-5|many
TGCGCCAGCAGCCAAGGCTTGGGGGAAGAGACCCAGTACTTC
CASSQGLGEETQYF
>NA|TRBV6-5|TRBJ2-2|many
TGTGCCAGCAGTTACTCTTGCTTTGGCACAGGGATCGGGGAGCTGTTTTTT
CASSYSCFGTGIGELFF
>NA|TRBV20-1|TRBJ1-1|many
TGCAGTCCTTTCTGGGGACTTGGGGACACTGAAGCTTTCTTT
CSPFWGLGDTEAFF
>NA|TRBV5-6|TRBJ1-1|many
TGTGCCAGCAGCTTGGGCACGGGAAGCCCTGGGACTTTCTTT
CASSLGTGSPGTFF
>NA|TRBV20-1|TRBJ2-7|NA
TGCAGTGCTAGCCCGGCGGCCGGCGAGCAGTACTTC
CSASPAAGEQYF
>NA|TRBV6-4|TRBJ2-3|many
TGTGCCAGCAGTCCCGGGGGAGGCACAGATACGCAGTATTTT
CASSPGGGTDTQYF
>NA|TRBV5-4|TRBJ1-2|many
TGTGCCAGCAGCCAAATTGGCGAGACAGACTATGGCTACACCTTC
CASSQIGETDYGYTF
>NA|TRBV2|TRBJ1-2|many
TGTGCCAGCAGTAGGGAGGGGTTGAACTATGGCTACACCTTC
CASSREGLNYGYTF
>NA|TRBV2|TRBJ1-2|many
TGTGCCAGCAGTGAAGCGCTTCTGGGCCCAGGCTACACCTTC
CASSEALLGPGYTF
>NA|TRBV15|TRBJ1-2|once
TGTGCCACCAGCAGATCACTAAAGTTGGTCTATGGCTACACCTTC
CATSRSLKLVYGYTF
>TRBD1|TRBV7-8|TRBJ2-7|many
TGTGCCAGCAGCGTAGGACAGGGTCTGAGCTCCTACGAGCAGTACTTC
CASSVGQGLSSYEQYF
>NA|TRBV7-9|TRBJ2-7|few
TGTGCCAGCACCCTAGAAAGGGAATCCTACGAGCAGTACTTC
CASTLERESYEQYF
>NA|TRBV20-1|TRBJ1-2|many
TGCAGTGCTAGGAACTGGCATTATGGCTACACCTTC
CSARNWHYGYTF
>NA|TRBV10-3|TRBJ1-1|many
TGTGCCACCGCGACAGAGGGAAGGGGTGAAGCTTTCTTT
CATATEGRGEAFF
>NA|TRBV27|TRBJ2-2|many
TGTGCCAGCAGCGGTTCTATCACCGGGGAGCTGTTTTTT
CASSGSITGELFF
>NA|TRBV6-5|TRBJ2-2|many
TGTGCCAGCAGTTACGTGGAAACGAACACCGGGGAGCTGTTTTTT
CASSYVETNTGELFF
>TRBD2|TRBV20-1|TRBJ2-3|many
TGCAGTGCTAGAGGAACACTAGCGGGGACAGATACGCAGTATTTT
CSARGTLAGTDTQYF
>NA|TRBV28|TRBJ2-2|many
TGTGCCAGCAGTTTATCACCCAGGAACACCGGGGAGCTGTTTTTT
CASSLSPRNTGELFF
>NA|TRBV12-3/TRBV12-4|TRBJ2-5|many
TGTGCCAGCAGCTCAAAAGAGACCCAGTACTTC
CASSSKETQYF